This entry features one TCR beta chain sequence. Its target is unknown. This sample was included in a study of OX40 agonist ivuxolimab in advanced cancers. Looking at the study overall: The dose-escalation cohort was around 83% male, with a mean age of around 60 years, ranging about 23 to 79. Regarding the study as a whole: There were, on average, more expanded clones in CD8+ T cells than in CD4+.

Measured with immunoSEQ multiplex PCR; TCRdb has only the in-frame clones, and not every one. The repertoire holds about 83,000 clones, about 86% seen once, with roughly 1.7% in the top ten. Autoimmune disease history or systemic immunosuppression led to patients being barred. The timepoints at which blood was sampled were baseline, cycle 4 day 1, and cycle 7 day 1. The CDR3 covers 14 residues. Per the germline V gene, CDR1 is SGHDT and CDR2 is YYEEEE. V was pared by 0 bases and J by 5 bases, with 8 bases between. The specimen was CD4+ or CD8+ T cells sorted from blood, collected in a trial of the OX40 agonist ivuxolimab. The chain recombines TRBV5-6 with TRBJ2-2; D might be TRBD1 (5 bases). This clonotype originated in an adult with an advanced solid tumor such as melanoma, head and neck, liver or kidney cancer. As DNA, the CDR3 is TGTGCCAGCAGCTTGGGGACACGGACCGGGGAGCTGTTTTTT. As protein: CASSLGTRTGELFF.